The sequence of this T cell receptor beta chain was determined in a study of blood T cells in healthy people across ages. Study observations and caveats: Roughly linearly, TCR beta diversity per million T cells fell as age increased.

PCR was performed a second time for 7 to 11 cycles using a sample-barcoded 5' primer and a J-beta primer mix. With 12 random nucleotides, a template-switch adaptor tagged each individual cDNA molecule. CDR3-containing paired-end reads numbered at least 2.5 million in each sample. TCRdb passed the 5' RACE reads through MiXCR, listing each CDR3 protein once. The data show just under 750,000 distinct CDR3 sequences, 22% seen once. V dropped 3 bases and J dropped 4; count of bases not matched to a gene: 7. CDR1 MNHEY and CDR2 SMNVEV come from the germline V gene (reference sequence). This CDR3 contains 15 residues. The table lists this clonotype with a few counts. Its antigen is not known.

The chain is built from TRBV27 and TRBJ1-2; 8 nucleotides match TRBD1. The TCR sequence derives from a man in his 70s in good health. The sample was blood. This chain's CDR3 is CASSFRDRQIYGYTF. The CDR3 nucleotides are TGTGCCAGCAGTTTCCGGGACAGGCAAATCTATGGCTACACCTTC.